The 27 T cell receptor beta chains reported below all come from one sample, sequenced in a study of T cell responses to AZD1222 COVID-19 vaccine. Libraries were prepared by immunoSEQ multiplex PCR; TCRdb keeps only in-frame clonotypes and omits some of them. The repertoire holds about 150,000 clones, around 87% seen once, with roughly 10% in the top ten. The specimen was peripheral blood, collected 28 days after the second AZD1222 dose. The receptors here all came from an adult who received the AZD1222 COVID-19 vaccine.

This clone was recorded once. This sequence joins TRBV5-1 and TRBJ2-3; no clear D. CDR1 and CDR2 from the germline V gene are SGHRS and YFSETQ. CDR3 length equals 17 residues. The V end lost 3 bases, the J end lost 0 bases, and 17 bases lay between the germline ends. The CDR3 sequence is CASSSSLLVASTDTQYF. CDR3 nucleotide sequence: TGCGCCAGCAGCTCCTCCCTACTCGTGGCTAGCACAGATACGCAGTATTTT.

The gene calls are TRBV7-8 and TRBJ2-6, with D possibly being TRBD1 (6 bases). The CDR3 length is 19 residues. Germline lookup yields CDR1 SGHVS and CDR2 FQNEAQ. V was trimmed by 2 bases and J by 4 bases, leaving 21 bases between them. The chain's CDR3 is CASSLFRGSGVAGANVLTF. CDR3 sequence (DNA): TGTGCCAGCAGCTTATTCCGAGGTTCAGGGGTTGCCGGGGCCAACGTCCTGACTTTC.

The chain is built from TRBV18 and TRBJ2-1; 7 nucleotides line up with TRBD2. This CDR3 region has 15 residues. J was trimmed by 2 bases and V by 3 bases; bases with no gene match: 4. Germline V gene lookup returns CDR1 KGHSH and CDR2 LQKENI. CDR3 sequence: CASSPSGNPYNEQFF. As DNA, the CDR3 is TGTGCCAGCTCACCCAGCGGGAACCCCTACAATGAGCAGTTCTTC.

V and J are TRBV7-6 and TRBJ2-7; a weak D match, TRBD1 (6 bases). Deletions cut 1 base from V and 2 bases from J, with 12 bases between. This CDR3 is built from 15 residues. Looked up from germline, CDR1 is SGHVS and CDR2 is FNYEAQ. The CDR3 coding sequence is TGTGCCAGCAGCTTAGGTACAGGGTCAACCTACGAGCAGTACTTC. Its translation is CASSLGTGSTYEQYF. Looking up the rest from reference TRBV7-6 and TRBJ2-7 gives the full variable domain: GAGVSQSPRYKVTKRGQDVALRCDPISGHVSLYWYRQALGQGPEFLTYFNYEAQQDKSGLPNDRFSAERPEGSISTLTIQRTEQRDSAMYRCASSLGTGSTYEQYFGPGTRLTVT.

The chain carries TRBV21-1 and TRBJ2-7; whether TRBD2, the table's D call, matches the DNA was not checked. TRBV21-1 is given as a pseudogene. This CDR3 comprises 15 residues. The chain's CDR3 is CASTISGGTDYEQYF. The CDR3 region has the DNA TGTGCCAGCACCATCTCTGGGGGGACGGACTACGAGCAGTACTTC.

There are a few counts of this clone. The chain couples TRBV29-1 to TRBJ2-1; a possible D gene is TRBD2 (6 bases). CDR1 and CDR2 from the germline V gene are SQVTM and ANQGSEA. V lost 7 bases and J 9 bases, leaving 10 bases between the germline ends. The length of the CDR3 is 10 residues. This chain's CDR3 is CSAEGGEQFF. CDR3 DNA: TGCAGCGCTGAGGGAGGTGAGCAGTTCTTC.

CDR3 DNA sequence: TGCGCCAGCAGCTATACAGCGGGAGACACAGATACGCAGTATTTT. Amino acid sequence: CASSYTAGDTDTQYF. The chain uses TRBV5-1 and TRBJ2-3; 8 bases agree with TRBD2. The CDR3 sequence is 15 residues long. J gave up 2 bases and V 3 bases, and 5 bases lay outside the gene matches. In germline, CDR1 is SGHRS, CDR2 YFSETQ.

This chain uses TRBV2 with TRBJ2-5, with D unclear. The germline V gene has CDR1 SNHLY and CDR2 FYNNEI. The CDR3 has 13 residues. V lost 5 bases to trimming and J lost 2 bases, with 9 bases between them. CDR3 DNA sequence: TGTGCCAGCAGTTTACGGCAACAAGAGACCCAGTACTTC. It specifies CASSLRQQETQYF.

The chain joins TRBV29-1 to TRBJ2-5, with a weak D call TRBD1 (5 bases). Germline V lookup: CDR1 SQVTM, CDR2 ANQGSEA. The V and J ends lost 4 bases and 4 bases respectively, with 10 bases between them. CDR3 size: 12 residues. The CDR3 here is CSVVLTAETQYF. The CDR3 nucleotides read TGCAGCGTTGTCCTGACAGCAGAGACCCAGTACTTC.

The chain carries TRBV7-2 and TRBJ2-5, with 9 nucleotides matching TRBD2. The CDR3 extends over 15 amino acids. V shed 4 bases, J shed 9 bases, and the junction held 12 bases outside the gene matches. The germline V gene has CDR1 SGHTA and CDR2 FQGNSA. The CDR3 DNA reads as TGTGCCAGCAGCTCAGTGTTAGCGGGAGTGGGTCCCCAGTACTTC. Its protein is CASSSVLAGVGPQYF.

This clone was recorded a few times. This chain connects TRBV20-1 to TRBJ1-1; D might be TRBD1 (6 bases). This CDR3 is 10 amino acids long. Trimming stripped 6 bases from V and 5 bases from J, with 7 bases between. Looked up from germline, CDR1 is DFQATT and CDR2 is SNEGSKA (reference sequence). DNA of the CDR3: TGCAGTGCCAGGGGTACTGAAGCTTTCTTT. This codes for CSARGTEAFF.

The sample holds one count of this clone. The chain has TRBV11-2 and TRBJ1-1; D call uncertain. The CDR3 extends over 14 amino acids. V was trimmed by 3 bases and J by 5 bases, leaving 13 bases between them. Per germline, CDR1 SGHAT and CDR2 FQNNGV. CDR3 residues: CASSLGWGGTEAFF. The CDR3 DNA reads TGTGCCAGCAGCTTGGGGTGGGGTGGTACTGAAGCTTTCTTT.

J is TRBJ1-1 and V is TRBV29-1; 7 nucleotides agree with TRBD1. The CDR3 loop spans 12 amino acids. V shed 7 bases, J shed 5 bases, and the junction held 7 bases outside the gene matches. CDR1 and CDR2 (germline): SQVTM, ANQGSEA. The chain's CDR3 is CSALTGRTEAFF. The CDR3 DNA reads TGCAGCGCCCTGACAGGGCGGACTGAAGCTTTCTTT.

V usage is TRBV5-4 and J usage is TRBJ2-3, with D perhaps matching TRBD2 (6 bases). Germline-derived CDR1 and CDR2 are SGHNT and YYREEE (reference sequence). This CDR3 has 16 residues. The ends were cut back, 0 bases at V and 3 bases at J, with 14 bases in the middle. In DNA, the CDR3 is TGTGCCAGCAGCTTGGCGGGCGGGACTGTGACAGATACGCAGTATTTT. It yields the protein CASSLAGGTVTDTQYF. The entire variable domain, with the rest obtained from reference TRBV5-4 and TRBJ2-3, is as follows: ETGVTQSPTHLIKTRGQQVTLRCSSQSGHNTVSWYQQALGQGPQFIFQYYREEENGRGNFPPRFSGLQFPNYSSELNVNALELDDSALYLCASSLAGGTVTDTQYFGPGTRLTVL.

V gene TRBV7-2 combines with J gene TRBJ2-7; 7 bases agree with TRBD2. The CDR3 length is 13 residues. Losses at the gene ends were 5 bases for V and 4 bases for J; bases not matched to a gene: 5. CDR1 SGHTA and CDR2 FQGNSA come from the germline V gene. CDR3 in amino acids: CASSPFSGYEQYF. Here the CDR3 DNA reads TGTGCCAGCAGCCCCTTTAGCGGGTACGAGCAGTACTTC. The variable domain in full, completed from reference TRBV7-2 and TRBJ2-7, reads GAGVSQSPSNKVTEKGKDVELRCDPISGHTALYWYRQSLGQGLEFLIYFQGNSAPDKSGLPSDRFSAERTGGSVSTLTIQRTQQEDSAVYLCASSPFSGYEQYFGPGTRLTVT.

V usage is TRBV21-1 and J usage is TRBJ1-5. TRBV21-1 is marked as a pseudogene. The CDR3 sequence is 16 residues long. The CDR3 sequence is CASSNGVLDSNQPQHF. CDR3 nucleotide sequence: TGTGCCAGCAGCAACGGGGTTCTGGATAGCAATCAGCCCCAGCATTTT.

The CDR3 reads CATSGQAGYGYTF. For the CDR3, the DNA is TGTGCCACCTCTGGGCAGGCGGGCTATGGCTACACCTTC. The chain carries TRBV2 and TRBJ1-2, with D hard to call. The CDR3 extends over 13 amino acids. V shed 10 bases and J shed 4 bases, with 16 bases lying between them. Germline CDR1 and CDR2: SNHLY and FYNNEI.

The CDR3 bases are TGCGCCAGCAGCCGGGGGAATCCCGGGCCCTACGAGCAGTACTTC. It codes for CASSRGNPGPYEQYF. This chain links TRBV5-1 with TRBJ2-7; weak D call: TRBD2 (6 bases). Trimming removed 4 bases at V and 2 bases at J, with 16 bases between. Germline V gives CDR1 SGHRS, CDR2 YFSETQ. This CDR3 spans 15 amino acids.

The chain links TRBV2 to TRBJ2-7; D perhaps matches TRBD1 (6 bases). With 7 bases removed from V and 7 bases from J, the gap between germline ends came to 14 bases. The CDR3 has 12 residues. Germline lookup yields CDR1 SNHLY and CDR2 FYNNEI. CDR3 nucleotide sequence: TGTGCCAGCACCAGAACAGGGAATGAGCAGTACTTC. Translation: CASTRTGNEQYF.

The rearrangement uses TRBV2 and TRBJ1-5; D is unresolved. Germline assignment: CDR1 SNHLY and CDR2 FYNNEI. This CDR3 region has 12 residues. V was shortened by 6 bases and J by 10 bases, with 13 bases between the two germline ends. The CDR3 loop is CASRGTVGPQHF. CDR3 nucleotide sequence: TGTGCCAGCAGGGGTACTGTGGGACCCCAGCATTTT.

The chain links TRBV28 to TRBJ1-2, with a tentative D call TRBD1 (6 bases). CDR1 and CDR2 from the germline V gene are MDHEN and SYDVKM. This CDR3 contains 12 residues. Trimming pared 5 bases from V and 8 bases from J, leaving 12 bases between. The CDR3 sequence is CASSPPGVGYTF. The CDR3 region has the DNA TGTGCCAGCAGTCCCCCAGGGGTCGGCTACACCTTC.

The V and J genes are TRBV3-1 (or the pseudogene TRBV3-2) and TRBJ2-1; 11 nucleotides agree with TRBD2. The CDR3 contains 16 residues. Germline V lookup: CDR1 LGHDT, CDR2 YNNKEL (reference sequence). The junction had 9 bases not matched to a gene; V was cut back by 4 bases and J by 7 bases. CDR3 amino acids: CASSRPGTSGSNEQFF. The CDR3 nucleotides read TGTGCCAGCAGCCGACCCGGGACTAGCGGTTCAAATGAGCAGTTCTTC.

The chain employs TRBV9 and TRBJ1-4; D is uncertain. CDR3 length: 12 amino acids. The germline V gene encodes CDR1 SGDLS and CDR2 YYNGEE. Trimming stripped 7 bases from V and 4 bases from J, with 8 bases between. The CDR3 nucleotides read TGTGCCAGCCAGCTTCATAATGAAAAACTGTTTTTT. This codes for CASQLHNEKLFF.

This sequence joins TRBV28 and TRBJ1-6; D remains unclear. The CDR3 is made up of 15 amino acids. Trimming removed 7 bases from V and 9 bases from J, with 19 bases in between. CDR1 and CDR2 (germline): MDHEN, SYDVKM. CDR3 DNA sequence: TGTGCCAGCATCAAACGAGGGCAGCAGAGTTCACCCCTCCACTTT. Translation gives CASIKRGQQSSPLHF. Based on the CDR3 plus reference TRBV28 and TRBJ1-6, the full variable domain is DVKVTQSSRYLVKRTGEKVFLECVQDMDHENMFWYRQDPGLGLRLIYFSYDVKMKEKGDIPEGYSVSREKKERFSLILESASTNQTSMYLCASIKRGQQSSPLHFGNGTRLTVT.

The chain links TRBV5-6 to TRBJ2-7, with D tentatively TRBD2 (6 bases). Trimming shortened V by 3 bases and J by 2 bases, and 12 bases separated the two germline ends. The CDR3 is 14 residues long. Germline CDR1 is SGHDT and CDR2 is YYEEEE. The CDR3, as DNA: TGTGCCAGCAGCTCCGGGACTGGGGCCTACGAGCAGTACTTC. Protein product: CASSSGTGAYEQYF.

This chain connects TRBV2 to TRBJ2-7; 12 bases align to TRBD1. CDR3 length equals 14 residues. V trimming: 5 bases; J trimming: 7 bases; junction bases outside the gene matches: 6. The germline V gene has CDR1 SNHLY and CDR2 FYNNEI. For the CDR3, the DNA is TGTGCCAGCAGTCTGGGACAGGGGGCGGGGGAGCAGTACTTC. It specifies CASSLGQGAGEQYF.

This chain uses TRBV14 with TRBJ1-1; TRBD1 aligns across 9 bases. The germline V gene has CDR1 SGHDN and CDR2 FVKESK. The CDR3 sequence is 14 residues long. The ends lost 5 bases at V and 4 bases at J; junction bases unmatched: 5. The CDR3 loop is CASSGTGRRTEAFF. For the CDR3, the DNA is TGTGCCAGCAGCGGGACAGGGCGGCGCACTGAAGCTTTCTTT.